The 26 T cell receptor gamma chains listed next were all sequenced from one sample in a study of gamma-delta chains in newborns, infants, children. TCRdb redid clone calling on the reads using CATT. In the table there are more than 700 gamma-chain clones, about 39% of which are singletons. The sequencing input was blood. The receptor set was obtained from a child who was a newborn, infant or young child, either healthy, febrile or measles-vaccinated (not recorded which).

Comment on this clone: This may be a read error: a much more frequent sequence differs by one nucleotide. V usage is TRGV9 and J usage is TRGJP. No J gene was available from TCRdb, and it was assigned here by a germline match of the DNA. Germline V lookup: CDR1 GITISATS, CDR2 ISYDGTV (reference sequence). The CDR3 loop spans 13 amino acids. DNA for the CDR3: TGTGCCTTGTGGGAGTTGGGCAAAGAAATCAAGGTATTT. Protein sequence: CALWELGKEIKVF.

This clone showed up just a few times. The gene calls are TRGV9 and TRGJP. In the absence of a J gene in TCRdb, the DNA was matched to germline to assign it here. Per germline, CDR1 GITISATS and CDR2 ISYDGTV (reference sequence). V dropped 0 bases and J dropped 7; count of bases not matched to a gene: 9. CDR3 length: 18 residues. Written as DNA, the CDR3 is TGTGCCTTGTGGGAGGTGCAGGATAGGGAGTTGGGCAAAAAAATCAAGGTATTT. It encodes CALWEVQDRELGKKIKVF.

This clone is categorized as large (0.1 to 1%). The chain combines TRGV9 with TRGJP. TCRdb carries no J gene annotation; the J gene was assigned here by matching the DNA with germline. This CDR3 spans 17 amino acids. V shed 5 bases and J 5 bases; nucleotides not matched to a gene: 9. CDR1 is GITISATS, CDR2 ISYDGTV, per germline (reference sequence). The CDR3 here is CALWANKEELGKKIKVF. The CDR3 DNA reads TGTGCCTTGTGGGCCAACAAAGAAGAGTTGGGCAAAAAAATCAAGGTATTT.

With respect to this clone: A read error may be the cause here, since a much bigger clone is one base away. The chain recombines TRGV9 with TRGJP. No J gene is reported in TCRdb; it was inferred here by comparing the DNA with germline. Germline loops: CDR1 GITISATS, CDR2 ISYDGTV (reference sequence). CDR3 length: 15 residues. The CDR3 loop reads CALWEVESGKKIKVF. CDR3 DNA: TGTGCCTTGTGGGAGGTGGAGTCGGGCAAAAAAATCAAGGTATTT.

The sample holds a few counts of this clone. A junction end diverges from the germline sequence, so it may reflect a read error. J is TRGJP1 and V is TRGV9. No J gene was available from TCRdb, and it was assigned here by a germline match of the DNA. Per the germline V gene, CDR1 is GITISATS and CDR2 is ISYDGTV (reference sequence). The CDR3 runs 9 residues. CDR3 nucleotides: TGCACCACTGGTTGGTTCAAGATATTT. It is translated as CTTGWFKIF.

This sequence joins TRGV2 and TRGJ1 or TRGJ2. TCRdb carries no J gene annotation; the J gene was assigned here by matching the DNA with germline. CDR1 EGSNGY and CDR2 YDSYNSKV come from the germline V gene. J lost 2 bases, V lost 2 bases, and 3 bases had no gene match. The CDR3 covers 13 residues. The CDR3 sequence: CATWDADYYKKLF. The CDR3 DNA follows: TGTGCCACCTGGGACGCGGATTATTATAAGAAACTCTTT.

The chain couples TRGV9 to TRGJP. Germline matching of the DNA provided the J gene here, since TCRdb leaves it blank. The germline gives CDR1 GITISATS, CDR2 ISYDGTV (reference sequence). This CDR3 comprises 16 residues. V was pared by 4 bases and J by 4 bases, with 4 bases of the junction left unmatched. CDR3 bases: TGTGCCTTGTGGGATCCTCAAGAGTTGGGCAAAAAAATCAAGGTATTT. As protein: CALWDPQELGKKIKVF.

This rearrangement joins TRGV9 to TRGJP. Here the J gene came from matching the DNA to germline, since TCRdb omits it. CDR1 is GITISATS, CDR2 ISYDGTV, per germline (reference sequence). CDR3 length equals 16 residues. V dropped 2 bases and J dropped 6; count of bases not matched to a gene: 4. The CDR3 DNA follows: TGTGCCTTGTGGGAGGCTACAGAGTTGGGCAAAAAAATCAAGGTATTT. Its translation: CALWEATELGKKIKVF.

V usage is TRGV9 and J usage is TRGJ1 or TRGJ2. TCRdb lists no J gene, so it was determined here by aligning the DNA to germline. The CDR3 contains 13 residues. Germline lookup yields CDR1 GITISATS and CDR2 ISYDGTV (reference sequence). The V gene end was trimmed by 0 bases and the J gene end by 4 bases; junction bases not matched to a gene: 3. CDR3 coding DNA: TGTGCCTTGTGGGAGGTGCACTATTATAAGAAACTCTTT. Its translation is CALWEVHYYKKLF.

This clone qualifies as large. The chain uses TRGV9 and TRGJP. Because TCRdb records no J gene, it was assigned here through a match of the DNA to germline. CDR1 is GITISATS and CDR2 is ISYDGTV in the germline V gene (reference sequence). The CDR3 has 16 residues. V was clipped by 4 bases and J by 8 bases; unmatched bases: 8. CDR3 amino acids: CALWDERKLGKKIKVF. Here the CDR3 DNA reads TGTGCCTTGTGGGACGAGAGGAAGTTGGGCAAAAAAATCAAGGTATTT.

As for this clone: The sample carries other DNA sequences with the same CDR3. The V call is TRGV9, the J call TRGJP. Since TCRdb gives no J gene, matching the DNA to germline was used here to assign it. CDR1 is GITISATS, CDR2 ISYDGTV, per germline (reference sequence). The CDR3 is 15 amino acids. V dropped 5 bases and J dropped 6; count of bases not matched to a gene: 4. The CDR3 protein is CALWGGELGKKIKVF. In DNA, the CDR3 is TGTGCCTTGTGGGGAGGAGAGTTGGGCAAAAAAATCAAGGTATTT.

A word on this clone: At the DNA level, this CDR3 is encoded by other sequences in the same sample as well. This chain joins TRGV9 and TRGJP. The J gene, absent from TCRdb, was called here by matching the DNA to germline. There are 17 residues in the CDR3. Germline assignment: CDR1 GITISATS and CDR2 ISYDGTV (reference sequence). The trim removed 0 bases at V and 7 bases at J, leaving 6 bases unmatched. Written as DNA, the CDR3 is TGTGCCTTGTGGGAGGTGCAAAGGGAGTTGGGCAAAAAAATCAAGGTATTT. It is translated as CALWEVQRELGKKIKVF.

This clone rates as large. The V call is TRGV9, the J call TRGJ1 or TRGJ2. Since TCRdb gives no J gene, matching the DNA to germline was used here to assign it. Germline V gives CDR1 GITISATS, CDR2 ISYDGTV (reference sequence). V lost 3 bases and J lost 4; bases outside the gene matches: 12. The CDR3 length is 15 residues. The CDR3 coding sequence is TGTGCCTTGTGGGAGCCCCGAGTCCCGTATTATAAGAAACTCTTT. It translates to CALWEPRVPYYKKLF.

By its share, this clone is large. The chain uses TRGV4 and TRGJ1 or TRGJ2. Germline trimming cut 0 bases from V and 9 bases from J; bases unmatched to any gene: 2. Germline lookup yields CDR1 EGSTGY and CDR2 YDSYTSSV. This CDR3 region has 11 residues. The CDR3 region is CATWDGGKKLF. As DNA, the CDR3 is TGTGCCACCTGGGATGGGGGTAAGAAACTCTTT.

A remark on this clone: The same CDR3 is also encoded by other DNA sequences in this sample. The chain recombines TRGV9 with TRGJP. The J gene, absent from TCRdb, was called here by matching the DNA to germline. V lost 1 base to trimming and J lost 7 bases; unmatched junction nucleotides: 4. In germline, CDR1 is GITISATS, CDR2 ISYDGTV (reference sequence). This CDR3 spans 16 amino acids. CDR3 sequence (DNA): TGTGCCTTGTGGGAGGTAAAGGAGTTGGGCAAAAAAATCAAGGTATTT. Encoded protein: CALWEVKELGKKIKVF.

This clone was observed once. A much bigger clone sits one base away, suggesting this may be a read error. Other DNA sequences in this sample translate to the same CDR3. This chain joins TRGV3 and TRGJ1 or TRGJ2. No J gene was available from TCRdb, and it was assigned here by a germline match of the DNA. Germline-derived CDR1 and CDR2 are VTNTFY and YDVSTARD (reference sequence). The CDR3 sequence is 15 residues long. The CDR3 DNA sequence: TGCGCCACCTGGGTCCAAAGGATATGTGGTTATAAGAAACTCTTT. Translation gives CATWVQRICGYKKLF.

In its sample, this clone was seen once. The junction shows a germline mismatch at one end, possibly a read error. The chain combines TRGV9 with TRGJP. Here the J gene was assigned by germline matching of the DNA, as TCRdb has none. The V gene's germline CDR1 is GITISATS and CDR2 ISYDGTV (reference sequence). The CDR3 has 17 residues. The CDR3, as DNA: TGTGCCTTGTGGGAGACGCCCGGGGAGTTGGGCAGAAAAATCAAGGTATTT. This sequence encodes CALWETPGELGRKIKVF.

Relative to its sample, this clone is large. Other DNA sequences within the sample encode an identical CDR3. The V gene is TRGV3, the J gene TRGJ1 or TRGJ2. The J gene is absent in TCRdb and was assigned here via DNA matching to germline. Per germline, CDR1 VTNTFY and CDR2 YDVSTARD (reference sequence). This CDR3 comprises 15 residues. V was pared by 5 bases and J by 6 bases, with 16 bases of the junction left unmatched. The CDR3 reads CATWVQRICGYKKLF. In DNA form, the CDR3 reads TGTGCCACCTGGGTCCAAAGGATATGTGGTTATAAGAAACTCTTT.

The chain uses TRGV9 and TRGJP. No J gene was available from TCRdb, and it was assigned here by a germline match of the DNA. V trimming: 2 bases; J trimming: 4 bases; junction bases outside the gene matches: 2. The CDR3 has 16 amino acids. Germline CDR1 is GITISATS and CDR2 is ISYDGTV (reference sequence). This CDR3 is CALWEEQELGKKIKVF. DNA for the CDR3: TGTGCCTTGTGGGAGGAACAAGAGTTGGGCAAAAAAATCAAGGTATTT.

A word on this clone: This may arise from a read error, as a much more abundant clone is one base away. The same CDR3 also results from other DNA sequences found in this sample. The gene calls are TRGV9 and TRGJP. The J gene is not listed in TCRdb, so it was assigned here from a DNA match to germline. The CDR3 sequence is 14 residues long. Germline V gene sequence: CDR1 GITISATS, CDR2 ISYDGTV (reference sequence). CDR3 in amino acids: CALWEELGKKIKVF. The CDR3 DNA reads as TGCGCCTTGTGGGAGGAGTTGGGCAAAAAAATCAAGGTATTT.

This clone is labeled as large (0.1 to 1%). Other nucleotide sequences from this sample produce the same CDR3. This chain links TRGV8 with TRGJP1. TCRdb leaves out the J gene; it was filled in here by matching the DNA to germline. The CDR3 loop spans 12 amino acids. Losses at the gene ends were 4 bases for V and 4 bases for J; bases not matched to a gene: 0. CDR1 and CDR2 from the germline V gene are VENAVY and YDSYNSRV. DNA for the CDR3: TGTGCCACCTGGGACACTGGTTGGTTCAAGATATTT. Protein sequence: CATWDTGWFKIF.

This chain connects TRGV2 to TRGJ1 or TRGJ2. The J gene, absent from TCRdb, was called here by matching the DNA to germline. J was trimmed by 6 bases and V by 0 bases; bases with no gene match: 5. Germline lookup yields CDR1 EGSNGY and CDR2 YDSYNSKV. This CDR3 is 13 amino acids long. This chain's CDR3 is CATWDGWCYKKLF. CDR3 nucleotide sequence: TGTGCCACCTGGGACGGGTGGTGTTATAAGAAACTCTTT.

In the case of this clone: A much larger clone lies one base from this, so it may be a read error. Other DNA sequences within the sample encode an identical CDR3. The CDR3 nucleotides read TGTGCCTTGTGGGAGGTGCCTTCTCAAGAGTTAGGCAAAAAAATCAAGGTATTT. Translation gives CALWEVPSQELGKKIKVF. V gene TRGV9 combines with J gene TRGJP. Assignment of the J gene here rests on matching the DNA to germline, because TCRdb gives none. This CDR3 is built from 18 residues. CDR1 GITISATS and CDR2 ISYDGTV come from the germline V gene (reference sequence).

About this clone itself: A much larger clone is a single base away; this may be a read error. The chain is built from TRGV9 and TRGJ1 or TRGJ2. TCRdb records no J gene; here it was assigned by comparing the DNA to germline. The V gene's germline CDR1 is GITISATS and CDR2 ISYDGTV (reference sequence). The CDR3 extends over 12 amino acids. J lost 7 bases, V lost 2 bases, and 5 bases had no gene match. In DNA, the CDR3 is TGTGCCTTGTGGGAGGCGCGGTATAAGAAACTCTTT. Translated, it gives CALWEARYKKLF.

With respect to this clone: Being one base from a much bigger clone, this may be a read error. The sample contains more than one DNA sequence encoding this CDR3. The chain links TRGV9 to TRGJP. Per the germline V gene, CDR1 is GITISATS and CDR2 is ISYDGTV (reference sequence). CDR3 length: 16 amino acids. With V trimmed by 1 base and J by 7 bases, 4 bases remained unmatched. CDR3 sequence: CALWEVRELGKKIKVF. The CDR3 nucleotides read TGTGCCTTGTGGGAGGTCCGGGAGTTGGGCAAAAAAATCAAGGTATTT.

Within the sample, this clone is large. This CDR3 is also generated by other DNA sequences in the sample. This chain uses TRGV9 with TRGJP. Here the J gene came from matching the DNA to germline, since TCRdb omits it. Unmatched junction bases numbered 6, after V lost 0 bases and J lost 4 bases. CDR3 length: 18 residues. In germline, CDR1 is GITISATS, CDR2 ISYDGTV (reference sequence). This CDR3 is CALWEVQGQELGKKIKVF. For the CDR3, the DNA is TGTGCCTTGTGGGAGGTGCAGGGACAAGAGTTGGGCAAAAAAATCAAGGTATTT.